This TCR beta chain was obtained from a study of CD8+ T cells in alopecia areata. The study, taken as a whole, reports: A great number of expanded lesional clones endured in scalp and blood during tofacitinib.

As regards this clone: Its antigen is not identified.

This sample's treatment: oral pan-JAK inhibitor, 5-10 mg twice daily. Peripheral blood and lesional scalp punch biopsies came from alopecia areata patients. Sequencing used cDNA as its template, made by extracting RNA and reverse transcribing it. Here immunoSEQ multiplex PCR was the method, and the copy in TCRdb shows in-frame clones only, minus some. This sample has about 250,000 clones; about three fifths occur once, and the top ten carry around 0.92%. V lost 5 bases and J lost 2, with 19 bases in between. Germline CDR1 SEHNR, CDR2 FQNEAQ (reference sequence). This CDR3 region has 16 residues. The J gene is TRBJ2-7, the V gene TRBV7-9; D possibly corresponds to TRBD1 (7 bases). The receptor's source is a human donor with alopecia areata. The specimen was CD4+ T cells sorted from blood, collected around week 54, from a patient treated with tofacitinib. The DNA for the CDR3 is TGTGCCAGCAGCGCCCGGAGGGGGGACAGCACCTACGAGCAGTACTTC. Amino acids: CASSARRGDSTYEQYF.